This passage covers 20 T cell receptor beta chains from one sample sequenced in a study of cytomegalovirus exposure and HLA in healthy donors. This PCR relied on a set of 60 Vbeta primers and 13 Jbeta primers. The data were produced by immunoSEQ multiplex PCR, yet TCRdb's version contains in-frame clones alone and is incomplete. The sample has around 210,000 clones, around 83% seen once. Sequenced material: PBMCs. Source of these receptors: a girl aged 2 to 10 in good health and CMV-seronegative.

The DNA of the CDR3 is TGTGCCAGCAGTTACTCAGGCGGAGGCTACACAGATACGCAGTATTTT. It encodes CASSYSGGGYTDTQYF. This chain connects TRBV6-5 to TRBJ2-3; a possible D gene is TRBD2 (5 bases). Trimming shortened V by 0 bases and J by 2 bases, and 12 bases separated the two germline ends. Germline CDR1 and CDR2: MNHEY and SVGAGI. This CDR3 spans 16 amino acids.

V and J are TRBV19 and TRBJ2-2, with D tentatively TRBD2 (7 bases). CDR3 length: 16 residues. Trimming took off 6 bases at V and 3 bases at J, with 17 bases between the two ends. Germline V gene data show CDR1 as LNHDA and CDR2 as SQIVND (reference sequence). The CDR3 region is CASRPWGRGYTGELFF. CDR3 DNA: TGTGCCAGTAGACCCTGGGGGAGGGGGTACACCGGGGAGCTGTTTTTT.

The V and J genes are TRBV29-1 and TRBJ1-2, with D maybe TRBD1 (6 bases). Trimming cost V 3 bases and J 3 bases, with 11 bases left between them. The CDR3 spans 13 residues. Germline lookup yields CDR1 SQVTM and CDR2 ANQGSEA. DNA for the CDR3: TGCAGCGTTGAGGTATCAGGGGACTATGGCTACACCTTC. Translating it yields CSVEVSGDYGYTF.

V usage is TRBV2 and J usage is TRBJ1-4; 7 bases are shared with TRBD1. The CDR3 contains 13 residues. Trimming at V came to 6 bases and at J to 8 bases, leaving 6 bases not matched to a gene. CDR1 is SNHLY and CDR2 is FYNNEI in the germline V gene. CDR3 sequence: CASRQTGVEKLFF. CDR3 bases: TGTGCCAGCAGGCAAACAGGGGTGGAAAAACTGTTTTTT.

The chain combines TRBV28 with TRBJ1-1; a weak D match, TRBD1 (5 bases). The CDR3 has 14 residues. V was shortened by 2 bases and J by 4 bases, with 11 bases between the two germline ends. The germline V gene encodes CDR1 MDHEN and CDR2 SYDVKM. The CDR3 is CASSLRGGVTEAFF. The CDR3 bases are TGTGCCAGCAGTTTACGGGGGGGGGTCACTGAAGCTTTCTTT.

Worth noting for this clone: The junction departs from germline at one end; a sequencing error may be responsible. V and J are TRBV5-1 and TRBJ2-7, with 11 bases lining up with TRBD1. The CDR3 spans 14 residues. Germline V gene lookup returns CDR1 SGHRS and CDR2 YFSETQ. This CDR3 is CASSRTGGSYEQCF. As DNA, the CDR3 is TGCGCCAGCAGCAGGACAGGGGGCTCCTACGAGCAGTGCTTC. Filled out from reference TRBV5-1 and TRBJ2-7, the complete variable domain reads KAGVTQTPRYLIKTRGQQVTLSCSPISGHRSVSWYQQTPGQGLQFLFEYFSETQRNKGNFPGRFSGRQFSNSRSEMNVSTLELGDSALYLCASSRTGGSYEQCFGPGTRLTVT.

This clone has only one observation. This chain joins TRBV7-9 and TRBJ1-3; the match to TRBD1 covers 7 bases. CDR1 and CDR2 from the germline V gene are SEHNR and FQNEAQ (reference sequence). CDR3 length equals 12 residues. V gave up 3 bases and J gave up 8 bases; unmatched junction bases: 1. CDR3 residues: CASSFTGDTIYF. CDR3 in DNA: TGTGCCAGCAGCTTTACAGGGGACACCATATATTTT.

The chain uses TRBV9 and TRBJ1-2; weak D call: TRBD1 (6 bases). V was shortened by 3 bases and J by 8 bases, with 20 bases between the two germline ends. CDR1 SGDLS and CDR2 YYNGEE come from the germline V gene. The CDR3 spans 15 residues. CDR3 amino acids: CASSGGGRREGGYTF. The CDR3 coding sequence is TGTGCCAGCAGCGGGGGGGGGCGCAGGGAGGGAGGCTACACCTTC.

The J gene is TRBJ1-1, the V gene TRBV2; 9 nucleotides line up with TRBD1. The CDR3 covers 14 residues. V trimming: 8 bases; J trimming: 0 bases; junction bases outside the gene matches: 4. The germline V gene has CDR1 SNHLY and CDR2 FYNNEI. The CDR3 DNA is TGTGCCAGCTCCGGGACAGGGTTGAACACTGAAGCTTTCTTT. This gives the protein CASSGTGLNTEAFF. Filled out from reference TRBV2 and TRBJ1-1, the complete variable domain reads EPEVTQTPSHQVTQMGQEVILRCVPISNHLYFYWYRQILGQKVEFLVSFYNNEISEKSEIFDDQFSVERPDGSNFTLKIRSTKLEDSAMYFCASSGTGLNTEAFFGQGTRLTVV.

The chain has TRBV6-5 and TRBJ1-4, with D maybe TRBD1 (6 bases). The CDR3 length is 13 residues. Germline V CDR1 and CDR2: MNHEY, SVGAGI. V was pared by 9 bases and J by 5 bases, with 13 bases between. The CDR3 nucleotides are TGTGCCAGTAGGGACATTTGGAATGAAAAACTGTTTTTT. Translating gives CASRDIWNEKLFF.

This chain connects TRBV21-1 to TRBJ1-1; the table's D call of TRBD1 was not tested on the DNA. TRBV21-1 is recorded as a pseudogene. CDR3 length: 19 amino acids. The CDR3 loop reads CASSKMTYRGPEIATEAFF. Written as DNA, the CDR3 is TGTGCCAGCAGCAAAATGACCTACAGGGGGCCCGAGATCGCCACTGAAGCTTTCTTT.

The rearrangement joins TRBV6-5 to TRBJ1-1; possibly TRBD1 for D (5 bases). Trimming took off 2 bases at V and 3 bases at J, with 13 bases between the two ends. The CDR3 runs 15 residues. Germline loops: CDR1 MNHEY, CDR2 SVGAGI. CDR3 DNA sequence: TGTGCCAGCAGTTACGAGTTTCCGGGGGACACTGAAGCTTTCTTT. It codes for CASSYEFPGDTEAFF.

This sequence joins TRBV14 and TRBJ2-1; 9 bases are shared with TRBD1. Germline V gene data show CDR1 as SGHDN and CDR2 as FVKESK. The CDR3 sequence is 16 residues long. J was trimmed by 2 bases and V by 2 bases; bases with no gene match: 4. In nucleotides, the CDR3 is TGTGCCAGCAGCCAAATAGGGACAGGGCCCTACAATGAGCAGTTCTTC. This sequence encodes CASSQIGTGPYNEQFF. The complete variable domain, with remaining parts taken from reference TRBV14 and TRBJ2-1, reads EAGVTQFPSHSVIEKGQTVTLRCDPISGHDNLYWYRRVMGKEIKFLLHFVKESKQDESGMPNNRFLAERTGGTYSTLKVQPAELEDSGVYFCASSQIGTGPYNEQFFGPGTRLTVL.

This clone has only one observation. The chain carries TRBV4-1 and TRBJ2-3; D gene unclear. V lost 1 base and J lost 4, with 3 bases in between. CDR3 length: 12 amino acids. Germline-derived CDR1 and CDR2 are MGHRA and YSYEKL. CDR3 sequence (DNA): TGCGCCAGCAGCCAAGCTTCAGATACGCAGTATTTT. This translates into CASSQASDTQYF.

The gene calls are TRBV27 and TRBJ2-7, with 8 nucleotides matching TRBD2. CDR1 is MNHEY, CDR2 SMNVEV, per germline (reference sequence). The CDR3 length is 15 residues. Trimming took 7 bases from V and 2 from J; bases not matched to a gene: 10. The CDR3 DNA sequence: TGTGCCAGCACAACGACCAGCGGGGGCACCTACGAGCAGTACTTC. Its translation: CASTTTSGGTYEQYF.

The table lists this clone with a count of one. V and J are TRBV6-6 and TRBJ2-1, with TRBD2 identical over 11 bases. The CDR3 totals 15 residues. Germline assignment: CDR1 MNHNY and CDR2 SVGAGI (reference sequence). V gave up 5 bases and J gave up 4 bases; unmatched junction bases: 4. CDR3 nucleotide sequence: TGTGCCAGCAGTCTGACTAGCGGGACTTACAATGAGCAGTTCTTC. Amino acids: CASSLTSGTYNEQFF.

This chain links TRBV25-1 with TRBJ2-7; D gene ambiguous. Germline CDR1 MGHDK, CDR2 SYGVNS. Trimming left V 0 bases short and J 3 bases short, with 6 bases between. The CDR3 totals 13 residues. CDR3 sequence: CASSEYGLYEQYF. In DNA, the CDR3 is TGTGCCAGCAGTGAATATGGCCTCTACGAGCAGTACTTC.

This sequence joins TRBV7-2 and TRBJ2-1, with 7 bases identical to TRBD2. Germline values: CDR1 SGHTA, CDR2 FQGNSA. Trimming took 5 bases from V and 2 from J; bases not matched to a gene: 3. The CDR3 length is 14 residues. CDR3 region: CASSRSGAYNEQFF. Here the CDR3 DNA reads TGTGCCAGCAGCAGAAGCGGGGCCTACAATGAGCAGTTCTTC.

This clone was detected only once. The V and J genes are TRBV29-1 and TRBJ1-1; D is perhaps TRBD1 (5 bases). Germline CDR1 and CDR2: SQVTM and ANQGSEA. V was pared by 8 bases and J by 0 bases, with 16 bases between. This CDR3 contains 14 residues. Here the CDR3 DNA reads TGCAGCATTCGGTTGGACACCTTGAACACTGAAGCTTTCTTT. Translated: CSIRLDTLNTEAFF.

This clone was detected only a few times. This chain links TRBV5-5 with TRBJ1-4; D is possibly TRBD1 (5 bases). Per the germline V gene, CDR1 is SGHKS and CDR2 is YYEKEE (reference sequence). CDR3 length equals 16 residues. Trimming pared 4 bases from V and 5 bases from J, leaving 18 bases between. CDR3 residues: CASSGGGGQSNEKLFF. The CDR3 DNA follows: TGTGCCAGCAGCGGGGGGGGTGGGCAGTCCAATGAAAAACTGTTTTTT.